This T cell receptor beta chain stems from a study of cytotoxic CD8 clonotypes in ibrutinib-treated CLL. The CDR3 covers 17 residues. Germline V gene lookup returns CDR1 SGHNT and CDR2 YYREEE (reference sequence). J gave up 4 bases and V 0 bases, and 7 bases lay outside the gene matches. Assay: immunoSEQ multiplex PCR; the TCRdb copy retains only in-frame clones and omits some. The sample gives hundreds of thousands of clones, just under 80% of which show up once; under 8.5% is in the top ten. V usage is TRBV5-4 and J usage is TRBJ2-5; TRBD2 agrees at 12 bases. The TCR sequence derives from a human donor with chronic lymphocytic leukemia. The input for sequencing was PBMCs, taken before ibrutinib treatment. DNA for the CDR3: TGTGCCAGCAGCTTGGAATTACTAGCGGGAGGTCGAGAGACCCAGTACTTC. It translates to CASSLELLAGGRETQYF.